The 14 T cell receptor beta chains below come from one sample, sequenced in a study of identical twins. TCRdb analysed the 5' RACE reads with MiXCR anew, one entry per CDR3 protein. The sample contains 150,000 or so distinct CDR3 sequences, around 3.5% of which appear only once. Sequenced sample: memory T cells sorted from blood. These TCRs come from a young man in good health.

This clonotype was counted many times. The V and J genes are TRBV28 and TRBJ2-5, with 8 positions matching TRBD2. There are 15 residues in the CDR3. The trim removed 5 bases at V and 1 base at J, leaving 6 bases unmatched. Germline V gene lookup returns CDR1 MDHEN and CDR2 SYDVKM. CDR3 amino acids: CASSTPSGFQETQYF. CDR3 coding DNA: TGTGCCAGCAGTACGCCTAGCGGGTTCCAAGAGACCCAGTACTTC.

This clonotype was counted many times. CDR3 bases: TGCGCCAGCAGCTCCGGACTAGCGCCTACCTACGAGCAGTACTTC. This encodes CASSSGLAPTYEQYF. The V call is TRBV5-1, the J call TRBJ2-7; 9 bases agree with TRBD2. Looked up from germline, CDR1 is SGHRS and CDR2 is YFSETQ. This CDR3 spans 15 amino acids. V lost 3 bases, J lost 2 bases, and 6 bases stayed unmatched. Based on the CDR3 plus reference TRBV5-1 and TRBJ2-7, the full variable domain is KAGVTQTPRYLIKTRGQQVTLSCSPISGHRSVSWYQQTPGQGLQFLFEYFSETQRNKGNFPGRFSGRQFSNSRSEMNVSTLELGDSALYLCASSSGLAPTYEQYFGPGTRLTVT.

This clonotype was detected many times. The chain recombines TRBV14 with TRBJ2-1; D is unresolved. V lost 4 bases and J 10 bases, leaving 14 bases between the germline ends. CDR1 is SGHDN and CDR2 is FVKESK in the germline V gene. The CDR3 contains 13 residues. The CDR3 spells CASSPANTVEQFF. The CDR3 bases are TGTGCCAGCAGCCCAGCGAATACGGTAGAGCAGTTCTTC. The complete variable domain, with remaining parts taken from reference TRBV14 and TRBJ2-1, reads EAGVTQFPSHSVIEKGQTVTLRCDPISGHDNLYWYRRVMGKEIKFLLHFVKESKQDESGMPNNRFLAERTGGTYSTLKVQPAELEDSGVYFCASSPANTVEQFFGPGTRLTVL.

This clonotype has ten or more counts. This chain connects TRBV20-1 to TRBJ2-1, with TRBD2 identical over 9 bases. The CDR3 has 16 residues. J lost 9 bases, V lost 3 bases, and 15 bases had no gene match. Per germline, CDR1 DFQATT and CDR2 SNEGSKA (reference sequence). As DNA, the CDR3 is TGCAGTGCTAGTCCGCCCCCCTATAGCGGGAGTTTTGAGCAGTTCTTC. Translated: CSASPPPYSGSFEQFF.

There are many counts of this clonotype. The chain employs TRBV5-1 and TRBJ2-5; D gene unclear. Germline CDR1 SGHRS, CDR2 YFSETQ. V lost 4 bases to trimming and J lost 0 bases, with 19 bases between them. CDR3 length: 17 amino acids. CDR3 bases: TGCGCCAGCAGCCATAGACAAAGCCGCGTTAACCAAGAGACCCAGTACTTC. Its protein product is CASSHRQSRVNQETQYF.

The table lists this clonotype with many counts. The CDR3 sequence: CSANREIYEQYF. CDR3 nucleotides: TGCAGTGCTAATCGGGAGATCTACGAGCAGTACTTC. The V and J genes are TRBV20-1 and TRBJ2-7; D perhaps matches TRBD2 (6 bases). The CDR3 loop spans 12 amino acids. Trimming pared 4 bases from V and 3 bases from J, leaving 10 bases between. The germline gives CDR1 DFQATT, CDR2 SNEGSKA (reference sequence).

This clonotype was seen many times. The genes are TRBV27 and TRBJ2-1; possibly TRBD1 or TRBD2 for D (5 bases each). V gave up 1 base and J gave up 2 bases, with 12 bases separating them. Germline-derived CDR1 and CDR2 are MNHEY and SMNVEV (reference sequence). The CDR3 covers 16 residues. CDR3 in amino acids: CASSLWGTGPYNEQFF. As DNA, the CDR3 is TGTGCCAGCAGTTTATGGGGGACGGGGCCCTACAATGAGCAGTTCTTC.

A few counts support this clonotype. This chain joins TRBV5-6 and TRBJ1-1; D not certain. CDR3 length: 14 residues. Per germline, CDR1 SGHDT and CDR2 YYEEEE. V was trimmed by 4 bases and J by 0 bases, leaving 10 bases between them. The CDR3, as DNA: TGTGCCAGCAGCCAAACGATAGTGAACACTGAAGCTTTCTTT. This sequence encodes CASSQTIVNTEAFF.

This clonotype was observed at least ten times. The chain couples TRBV10-3 to TRBJ2-1; 7 positions agree with TRBD1. V trimming: 6 bases; J trimming: 7 bases; junction bases outside the gene matches: 6. The CDR3 is made up of 13 amino acids. The germline V gene has CDR1 ENHRY and CDR2 SYGVKD. In nucleotides, the CDR3 is TGTGCCATCAGGAATACAGGGGTGAATGAGCAGTTCTTC. Translation: CAIRNTGVNEQFF.

This clonotype was seen ten or more times. The chain joins TRBV15 to TRBJ2-1; D possibly corresponds to TRBD1 (7 bases). Trimming left V 0 bases short and J 0 bases short, with 12 bases between. This CDR3 spans 17 amino acids. CDR1 is LNHNV, CDR2 YYDKDF, per germline (reference sequence). CDR3 sequence reads: CATSREGQGGSYNEQFF. In DNA, the CDR3 is TGTGCCACCAGCAGAGAGGGGCAGGGGGGCTCCTACAATGAGCAGTTCTTC. The full variable domain, in which reference TRBV15 and TRBJ2-1 provide the parts outside the CDR3, is DAMVIQNPRYQVTQFGKPVTLSCSQTLNHNVMYWYQQKSSQAPKLLFHYYDKDFNNEADTPDNFQSRRPNTSFCFLDIRSPGLGDTAMYLCATSREGQGGSYNEQFFGPGTRLTVL.

This clonotype was counted many times. The CDR3 loop reads CAIGGNRGANQPQHF. The CDR3 DNA is TGTGCCATCGGCGGTAACAGGGGTGCTAATCAGCCCCAGCATTTT. V gene TRBV10-3 combines with J gene TRBJ1-5; TRBD1 agrees at 7 bases. V lost 8 bases to trimming and J lost 4 bases; unmatched junction nucleotides: 11. The CDR3 totals 15 residues. Germline V gene data show CDR1 as ENHRY and CDR2 as SYGVKD.

This clonotype was counted at least ten times. The chain has TRBV25-1 and TRBJ2-5, with 7 bases matching TRBD2. Trimming at V came to 4 bases and at J to 5 bases, leaving 4 bases not matched to a gene. Germline values: CDR1 MGHDK, CDR2 SYGVNS. This CDR3 comprises 13 residues. The CDR3 DNA reads as TGTGCCAGCAGTGTGCAGGGAGGGGAGACCCAGTACTTC. As protein: CASSVQGGETQYF.

In this sample, this clonotype turned up many times. The rearrangement uses TRBV6-1 and TRBJ1-5; D not certain. The CDR3 has 13 residues. V was pared by 2 bases and J by 9 bases, with 11 bases between. Germline V gene lookup returns CDR1 MNHNS and CDR2 SASEGT. The CDR3 reads CASSETDGGPQHF. CDR3 nucleotide sequence: TGTGCCAGCAGTGAAACTGACGGTGGGCCCCAGCATTTT.

This clonotype came up many times. This chain links TRBV4-3 with TRBJ2-1; maybe TRBD1 (5 bases). This CDR3 contains 18 residues. CDR1 and CDR2 from the germline V gene are LGHNA and YSLEER. V lost 4 bases and J 2 bases, leaving 21 bases between the germline ends. CDR3 nucleotide sequence: TGCGCCAGCAGCCCGAACCCGATAGACAGAGGTCCCTACAATGAGCAGTTCTTC. This translates into CASSPNPIDRGPYNEQFF.